This T cell receptor beta chain derives from a study of blood T cell repertoires in COVID-19. Using immunoSEQ multiplex PCR, the repertoire was profiled, and TCRdb retains in-frame clones only, with some absent. The sample yields fewer than 150,000 clones, 87% seen once. CDR1 is MDHEN and CDR2 is SYDVKM in the germline V gene. V lost 1 base and J lost 7, with 8 bases in between. CDR3 length: 12 amino acids. The chain uses TRBV28 and TRBJ2-7, with D tentatively TRBD2 (5 bases). The clonotype originates from a human donor in a cohort sampled during active COVID-19. The sequenced sample consisted of peripheral blood. The CDR3 loop reads CASSLLGREQYF. In nucleotides, the CDR3 is TGTGCCAGCAGTTTATTGGGGAGAGAGCAGTACTTC.